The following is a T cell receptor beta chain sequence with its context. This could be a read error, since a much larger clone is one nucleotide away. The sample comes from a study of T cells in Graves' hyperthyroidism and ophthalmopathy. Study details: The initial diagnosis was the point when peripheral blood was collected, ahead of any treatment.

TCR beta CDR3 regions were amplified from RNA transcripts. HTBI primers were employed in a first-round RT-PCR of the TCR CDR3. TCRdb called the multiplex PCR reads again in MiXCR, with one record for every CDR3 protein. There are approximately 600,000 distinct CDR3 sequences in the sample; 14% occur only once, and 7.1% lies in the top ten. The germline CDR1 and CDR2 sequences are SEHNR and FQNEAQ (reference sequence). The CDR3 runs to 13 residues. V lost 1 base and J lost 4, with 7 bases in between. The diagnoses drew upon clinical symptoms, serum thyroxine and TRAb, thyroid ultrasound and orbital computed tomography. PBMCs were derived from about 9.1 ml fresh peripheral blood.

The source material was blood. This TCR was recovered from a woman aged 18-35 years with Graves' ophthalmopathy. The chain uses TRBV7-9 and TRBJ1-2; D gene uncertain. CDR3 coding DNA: TGTGCCAGCAGCTTAGGGGATGGCTATGGCTACACCTTC. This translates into CASSLGDGYGYTF.